These 10 T cell receptor beta chains were sequenced from one sample in a study of cytomegalovirus exposure and HLA in healthy donors. PCR employed 60 Vbeta and 13 Jbeta primers. The data were produced by immunoSEQ multiplex PCR, yet TCRdb's version contains in-frame clones alone and is incomplete. The table has 100,000 to 150,000 clones, more than 75% seen once. The sequencing input was PBMCs. These receptor sequences come from a man aged 25 to 40 in good health and CMV-seropositive.

The chain recombines TRBV7-6 with TRBJ2-7; 13 bases line up with TRBD2. Per the germline V gene, CDR1 is SGHVS and CDR2 is FNYEAQ. CDR3 length: 19 amino acids. V gave up 4 bases and J gave up 2 bases; unmatched junction bases: 14. In DNA, the CDR3 is TGTGCCAGCAGCTCACGGACTAGCGGGAGAGGCATACCGACCTACGAGCAGTACTTC. Its translation is CASSSRTSGRGIPTYEQYF.

The CDR3 is CASSLFEGNEQFF. CDR3 DNA: TGTGCCAGCAGCTTATTCGAGGGTAATGAGCAGTTCTTC. The chain couples TRBV11-3 to TRBJ2-1; TRBD2 might be the D (5 bases). The CDR3 consists of 13 residues. Looked up from germline, CDR1 is SGHNT and CDR2 is YENEEA. The ends were cut back, 2 bases at V and 7 bases at J, with 9 bases in the middle.

The rearrangement joins TRBV23-1 to TRBJ2-6; D is unresolved. TRBV23-1 is marked as an open reading frame, function uncertain. V was trimmed by 4 bases and J by 3 bases, leaving 7 bases between them. CDR3 length equals 14 residues. This CDR3 is CASSLPGGANVLTF. The CDR3 nucleotides read TGCGCCAGCAGTCTGCCCGGTGGGGCCAACGTCCTGACTTTC.

The V call is TRBV5-1, the J call TRBJ2-7; the D gene is possibly TRBD1 (6 bases). CDR3 length equals 13 residues. Looked up from germline, CDR1 is SGHRS and CDR2 is YFSETQ. The V end was cut by 5 bases, the J end by 6 bases, with 15 bases between. CDR3 loop: CASSVGDRSEQYF. The CDR3 DNA follows: TGCGCCAGCAGTGTGGGTGACAGGAGCGAGCAGTACTTC.

The J gene is TRBJ2-5, the V gene TRBV4-1; 7 bases are shared with TRBD2. This CDR3 has 16 amino acids. The junction had 9 bases not matched to a gene; V was cut back by 3 bases and J by 2 bases. CDR1 MGHRA and CDR2 YSYEKL come from the germline V gene. The CDR3 region is CASSQKVLADQETQYF. The CDR3 DNA is TGCGCCAGCAGCCAGAAAGTTCTAGCGGATCAAGAGACCCAGTACTTC.

This clone was counted a single time. The chain combines TRBV9 with TRBJ1-2, with 10 positions matching TRBD1. This CDR3 is 15 amino acids long. Germline V lookup: CDR1 SGDLS, CDR2 YYNGEE. Trimming took 2 bases from V and 4 from J; bases not matched to a gene: 5. CDR3 DNA: TGTGCCAGCAGCGTGGGGACAGGGGTCGGCTATGGCTACACCTTC. Its protein product is CASSVGTGVGYGYTF.

This clone was seen a single time. The V gene is TRBV27, the J gene TRBJ2-1, with TRBD2 identical over 8 bases. This CDR3 comprises 17 residues. Germline assignment: CDR1 MNHEY and CDR2 SMNVEV (reference sequence). The J segment lost 3 bases and the V segment lost 8 bases, leaving 15 bases of the junction unmatched. The CDR3 DNA reads as TGTGCCAGCGACCCCGGGGGGGCCCGCTTCCTCTACAATGAGCAGTTCTTC. It encodes CASDPGGARFLYNEQFF.

This clone turned up a few times. The chain recombines TRBV7-2 with TRBJ1-2; D perhaps matches TRBD1 (5 bases). Trimming cost V 5 bases and J 0 bases, with 13 bases left between them. CDR3 length: 15 residues. From germline, CDR1 is SGHTA and CDR2 FQGNSA. CDR3 bases: TGTGCCAGCAGCCGGCCACTGACAGCTAACTATGGCTACACCTTC. Translation gives CASSRPLTANYGYTF.

This chain links TRBV6-1 with TRBJ1-1; a weak D match, TRBD1 (5 bases). The CDR3 totals 16 residues. Germline V gene lookup returns CDR1 MNHNS and CDR2 SASEGT. Trimming cost V 1 base and J 7 bases, with 19 bases left between them. The CDR3 DNA is TGTGCCAGCAGTGAAGATCGGAGGGGTTTGGGGGATGAAGCTTTCTTT. Protein product: CASSEDRRGLGDEAFF.

The rearrangement uses TRBV7-8 and TRBJ1-3, with unresolved D. CDR3 length: 17 residues. Trimming cost V 0 bases and J 0 bases, with 12 bases left between them. From germline, CDR1 is SGHVS and CDR2 FQNEAQ. The CDR3 spells CASSLAGSPNSGNTIYF. CDR3 nucleotides: TGTGCCAGCAGCTTAGCGGGCAGCCCGAACTCTGGAAACACCATATATTTT.